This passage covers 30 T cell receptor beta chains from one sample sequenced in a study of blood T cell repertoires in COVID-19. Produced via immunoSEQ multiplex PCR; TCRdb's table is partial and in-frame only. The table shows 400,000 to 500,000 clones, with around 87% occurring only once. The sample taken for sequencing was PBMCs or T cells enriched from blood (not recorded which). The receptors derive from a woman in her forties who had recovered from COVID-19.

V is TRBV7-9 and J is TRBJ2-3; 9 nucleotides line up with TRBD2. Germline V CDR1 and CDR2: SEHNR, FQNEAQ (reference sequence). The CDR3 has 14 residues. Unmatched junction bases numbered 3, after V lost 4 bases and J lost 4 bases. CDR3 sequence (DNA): TGTGCCAGCAGCTCCATAGCGGGAGCAGATACGCAGTATTTT. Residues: CASSSIAGADTQYF.

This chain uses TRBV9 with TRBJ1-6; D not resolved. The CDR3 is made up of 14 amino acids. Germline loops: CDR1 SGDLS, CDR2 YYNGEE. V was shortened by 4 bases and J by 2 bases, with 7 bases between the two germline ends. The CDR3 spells CASSLNTYNSPLHF. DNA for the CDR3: TGTGCCAGCAGCCTTAACACCTATAATTCACCCCTCCACTTT.

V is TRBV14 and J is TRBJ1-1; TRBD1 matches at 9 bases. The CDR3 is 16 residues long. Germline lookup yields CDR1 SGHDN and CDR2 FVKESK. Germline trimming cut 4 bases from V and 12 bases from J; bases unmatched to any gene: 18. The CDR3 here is CASSPINYGDREVTFF. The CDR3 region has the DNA TGTGCCAGCAGCCCGATAAACTACGGGGACAGGGAAGTAACTTTCTTT. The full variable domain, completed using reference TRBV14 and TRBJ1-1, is EAGVTQFPSHSVIEKGQTVTLRCDPISGHDNLYWYRRVMGKEIKFLLHFVKESKQDESGMPNNRFLAERTGGTYSTLKVQPAELEDSGVYFCASSPINYGDREVTFFGQGTRLTVV.

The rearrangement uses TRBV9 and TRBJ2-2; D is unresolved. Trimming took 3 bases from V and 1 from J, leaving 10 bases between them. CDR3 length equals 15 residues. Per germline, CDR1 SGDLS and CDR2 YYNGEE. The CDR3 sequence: CASSGGSGNTGELFF. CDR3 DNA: TGTGCCAGCAGCGGAGGCAGTGGGAACACCGGGGAGCTGTTTTTT.

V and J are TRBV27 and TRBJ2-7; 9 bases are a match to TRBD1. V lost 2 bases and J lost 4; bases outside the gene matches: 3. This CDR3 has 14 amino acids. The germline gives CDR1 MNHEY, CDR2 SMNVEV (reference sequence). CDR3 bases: TGTGCCAGCAGTTTAAGAGGGACAGGGTACGAGCAGTACTTC. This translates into CASSLRGTGYEQYF.

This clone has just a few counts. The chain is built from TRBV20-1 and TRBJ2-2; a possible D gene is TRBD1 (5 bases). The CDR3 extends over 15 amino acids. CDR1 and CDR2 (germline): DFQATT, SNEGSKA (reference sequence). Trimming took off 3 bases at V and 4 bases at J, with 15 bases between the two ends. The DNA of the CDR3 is TGCAGTGCTAGTAATCGCAGGGCACGCACCGGGGAGCTGTTTTTT. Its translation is CSASNRRARTGELFF.

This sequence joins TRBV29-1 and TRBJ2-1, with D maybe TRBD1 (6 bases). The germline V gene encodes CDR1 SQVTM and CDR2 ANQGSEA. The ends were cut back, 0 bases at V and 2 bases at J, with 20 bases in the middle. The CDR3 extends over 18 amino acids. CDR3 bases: TGCAGCGTTGAAGATTGGGGGCCCGGGACGGCGACCTACAATGAGCAGTTCTTC. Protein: CSVEDWGPGTATYNEQFF.

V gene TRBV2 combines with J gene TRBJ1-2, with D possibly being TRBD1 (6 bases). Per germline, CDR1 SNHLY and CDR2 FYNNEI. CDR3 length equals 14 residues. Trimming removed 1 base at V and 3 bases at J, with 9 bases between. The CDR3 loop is CASSEGQGYYGYTF. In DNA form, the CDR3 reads TGTGCCAGCAGTGAAGGGCAGGGGTACTATGGCTACACCTTC.

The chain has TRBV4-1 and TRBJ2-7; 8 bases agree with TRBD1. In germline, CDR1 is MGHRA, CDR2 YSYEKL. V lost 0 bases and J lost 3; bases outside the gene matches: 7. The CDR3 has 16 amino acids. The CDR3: CASSQEPGQVFYEQYF. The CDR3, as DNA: TGCGCCAGCAGCCAAGAACCGGGACAGGTATTCTACGAGCAGTACTTC.

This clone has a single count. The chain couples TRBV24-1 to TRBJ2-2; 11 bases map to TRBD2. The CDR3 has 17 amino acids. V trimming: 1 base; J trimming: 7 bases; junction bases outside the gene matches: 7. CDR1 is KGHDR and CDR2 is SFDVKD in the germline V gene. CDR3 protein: CATSDFRTSGSIGELFF. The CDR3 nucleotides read TGTGCCACCAGTGATTTTAGAACTAGCGGGAGTATCGGGGAGCTGTTTTTT.

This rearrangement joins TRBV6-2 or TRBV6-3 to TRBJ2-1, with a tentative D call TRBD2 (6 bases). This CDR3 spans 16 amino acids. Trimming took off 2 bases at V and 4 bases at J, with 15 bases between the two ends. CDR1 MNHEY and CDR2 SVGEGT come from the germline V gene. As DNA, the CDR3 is TGTGCCAGCAGTTACGGTAGTAGCGGCTCTTACAATGAGCAGTTCTTC. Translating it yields CASSYGSSGSYNEQFF.

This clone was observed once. The CDR3 protein is CASSTRDSFYGYTF. The DNA of the CDR3 is TGTGCCAGCTCAACCCGGGACAGTTTCTATGGCTACACCTTC. The rearrangement links TRBV18 to TRBJ1-2; 7 nucleotides agree with TRBD1. Germline CDR1 is KGHSH and CDR2 is LQKENI. The CDR3 contains 14 residues. V lost 5 bases, J lost 4 bases, and 7 bases stayed unmatched.

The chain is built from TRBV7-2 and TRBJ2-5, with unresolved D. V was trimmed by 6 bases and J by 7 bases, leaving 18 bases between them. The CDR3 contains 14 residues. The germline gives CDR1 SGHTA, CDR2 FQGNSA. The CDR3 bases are TGTGCCAGCAGATCCGGGTCGCTAATGGGGACCCAGTACTTC. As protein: CASRSGSLMGTQYF.

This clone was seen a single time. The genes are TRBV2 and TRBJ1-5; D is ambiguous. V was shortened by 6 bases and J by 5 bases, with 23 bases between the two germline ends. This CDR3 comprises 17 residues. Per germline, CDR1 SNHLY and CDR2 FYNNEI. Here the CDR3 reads CASREKDSRWSDQPQHF. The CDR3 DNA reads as TGTGCCAGCAGGGAAAAGGACTCCCGTTGGTCCGATCAGCCCCAGCATTTT.

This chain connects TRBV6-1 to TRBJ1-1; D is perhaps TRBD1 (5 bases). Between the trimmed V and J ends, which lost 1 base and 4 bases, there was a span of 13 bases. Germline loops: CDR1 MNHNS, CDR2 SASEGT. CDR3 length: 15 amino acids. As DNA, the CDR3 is TGTGCCAGCAGTGAAGTTAGTGCGGGGGTCACTGAAGCTTTCTTT. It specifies CASSEVSAGVTEAFF.

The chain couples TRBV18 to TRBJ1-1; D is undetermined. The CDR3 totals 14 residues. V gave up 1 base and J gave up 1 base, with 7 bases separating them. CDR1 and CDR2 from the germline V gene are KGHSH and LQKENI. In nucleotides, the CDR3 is TGTGCCAGCTCACCACAGACACAGAACACTGAAGCTTTCTTT. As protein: CASSPQTQNTEAFF.

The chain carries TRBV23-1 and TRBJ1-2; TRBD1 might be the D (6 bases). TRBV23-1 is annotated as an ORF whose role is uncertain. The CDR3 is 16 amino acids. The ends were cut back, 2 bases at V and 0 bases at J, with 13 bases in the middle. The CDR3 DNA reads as TGCGCCAGCAGTCAAACGCGGACAGCCACTAACTATGGCTACACCTTC. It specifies CASSQTRTATNYGYTF.

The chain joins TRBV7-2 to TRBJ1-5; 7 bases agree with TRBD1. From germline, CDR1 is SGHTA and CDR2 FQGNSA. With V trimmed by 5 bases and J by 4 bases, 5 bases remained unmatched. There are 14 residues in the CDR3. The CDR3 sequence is CASSRDSYNQPQHF. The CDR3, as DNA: TGTGCCAGCAGCCGGGACAGTTATAATCAGCCCCAGCATTTT.

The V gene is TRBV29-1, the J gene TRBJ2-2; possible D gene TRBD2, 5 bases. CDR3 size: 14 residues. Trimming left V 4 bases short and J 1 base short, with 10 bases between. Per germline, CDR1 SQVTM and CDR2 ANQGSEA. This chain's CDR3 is CSVAPDLNTGELFF. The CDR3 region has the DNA TGCAGCGTTGCCCCGGACTTGAACACCGGGGAGCTGTTTTTT.

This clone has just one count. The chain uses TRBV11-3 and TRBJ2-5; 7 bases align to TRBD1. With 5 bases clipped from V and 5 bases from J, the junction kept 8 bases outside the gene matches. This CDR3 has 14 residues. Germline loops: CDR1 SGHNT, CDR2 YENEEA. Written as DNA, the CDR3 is TGTGCCAGCAGCCCCAGGACAGGCTGGGAGACCCAGTACTTC. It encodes CASSPRTGWETQYF.

DNA of the CDR3: TGTGCCAGCAGGAGGACAGGGTTGAGAACTGAAGCTTTCTTT. It is translated as CASRRTGLRTEAFF. The chain recombines TRBV7-2 with TRBJ1-1; 8 positions match TRBD1. Looked up from germline, CDR1 is SGHTA and CDR2 is FQGNSA. The CDR3 has 14 amino acids. The ends lost 6 bases at V and 5 bases at J; junction bases unmatched: 8.

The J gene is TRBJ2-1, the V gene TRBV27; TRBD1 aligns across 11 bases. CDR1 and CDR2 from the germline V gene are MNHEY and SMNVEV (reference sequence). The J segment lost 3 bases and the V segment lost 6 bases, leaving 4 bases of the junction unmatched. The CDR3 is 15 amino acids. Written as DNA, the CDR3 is TGTGCCAGCAGCCGGGGACAGGGGGTCTACAATGAGCAGTTCTTC. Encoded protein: CASSRGQGVYNEQFF.

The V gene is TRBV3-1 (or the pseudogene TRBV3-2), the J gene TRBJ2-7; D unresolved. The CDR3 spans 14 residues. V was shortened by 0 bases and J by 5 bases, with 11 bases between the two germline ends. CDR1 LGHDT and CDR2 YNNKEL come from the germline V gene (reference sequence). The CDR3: CASSQDMARNEQYF. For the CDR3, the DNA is TGTGCCAGCAGCCAAGATATGGCTAGGAACGAGCAGTACTTC.

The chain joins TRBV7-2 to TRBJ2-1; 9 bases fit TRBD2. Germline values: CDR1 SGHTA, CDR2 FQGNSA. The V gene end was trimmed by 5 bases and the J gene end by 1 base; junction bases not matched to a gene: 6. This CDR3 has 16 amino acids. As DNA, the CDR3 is TGTGCCAGCAGCCTCGTAGCGGGAGTATCCTACAATGAGCAGTTCTTC. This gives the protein CASSLVAGVSYNEQFF.

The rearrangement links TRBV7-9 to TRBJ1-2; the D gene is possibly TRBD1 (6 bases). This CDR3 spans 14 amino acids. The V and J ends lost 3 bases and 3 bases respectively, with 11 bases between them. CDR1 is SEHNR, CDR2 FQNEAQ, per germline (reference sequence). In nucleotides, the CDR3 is TGTGCCAGCAGCTTTCCTCCAGGGGACTATGGCTACACCTTC. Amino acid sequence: CASSFPPGDYGYTF.

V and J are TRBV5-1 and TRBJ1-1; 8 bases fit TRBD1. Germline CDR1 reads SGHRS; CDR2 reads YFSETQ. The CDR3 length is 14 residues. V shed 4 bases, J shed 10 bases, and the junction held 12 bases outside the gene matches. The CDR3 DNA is TGCGCCAGCAGCCAGGGGGCCATCGAAGGGGGAGCTTTCTTT. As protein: CASSQGAIEGGAFF. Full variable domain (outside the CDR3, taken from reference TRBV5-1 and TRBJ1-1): KAGVTQTPRYLIKTRGQQVTLSCSPISGHRSVSWYQQTPGQGLQFLFEYFSETQRNKGNFPGRFSGRQFSNSRSEMNVSTLELGDSALYLCASSQGAIEGGAFFGQGTRLTVV.

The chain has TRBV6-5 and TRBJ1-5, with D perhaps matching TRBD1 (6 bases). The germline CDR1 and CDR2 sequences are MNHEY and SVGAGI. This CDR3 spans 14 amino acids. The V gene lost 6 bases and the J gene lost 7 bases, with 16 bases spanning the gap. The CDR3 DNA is TGTGCCAGCAGCCGGGTGGGGGCCTGGCAGCCCCAGCATTTT. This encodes CASSRVGAWQPQHF.

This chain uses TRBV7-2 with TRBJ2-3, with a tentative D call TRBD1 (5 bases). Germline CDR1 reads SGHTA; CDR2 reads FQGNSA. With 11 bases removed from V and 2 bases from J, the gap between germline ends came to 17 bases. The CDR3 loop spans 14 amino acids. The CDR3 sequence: CAAEAGMYTDTQYF. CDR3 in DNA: TGTGCCGCCGAGGCAGGGATGTACACAGATACGCAGTATTTT.

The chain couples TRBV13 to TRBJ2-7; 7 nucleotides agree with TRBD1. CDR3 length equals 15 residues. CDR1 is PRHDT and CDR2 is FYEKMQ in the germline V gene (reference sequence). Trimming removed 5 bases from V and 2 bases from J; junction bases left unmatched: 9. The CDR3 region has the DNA TGTGCCAGCAGCCCCGGGACAGTTGGAACCTACGAGCAGTACTTC. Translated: CASSPGTVGTYEQYF.

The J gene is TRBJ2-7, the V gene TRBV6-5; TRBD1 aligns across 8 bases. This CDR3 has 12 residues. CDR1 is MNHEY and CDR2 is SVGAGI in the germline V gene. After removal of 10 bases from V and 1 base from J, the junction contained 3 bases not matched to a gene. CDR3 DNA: TGTGCCACCGACAGGGGTTCCTACGAGCAGTACTTC. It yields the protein CATDRGSYEQYF.